Each of the 15 T cell receptor beta chains below was sequenced from the same sample in a study of OX40 agonist ivuxolimab in advanced cancers. The repertoire was sequenced with immunoSEQ multiplex PCR; TCRdb's copy has only in-frame clones and lacks some. The table has about 120,000 clones, about 93% seen once. The source was CD4+ or CD8+ T cells sorted from blood, collected in a trial of the OX40 agonist ivuxolimab. The source is an adult with an advanced solid tumor such as melanoma, head and neck, liver or kidney cancer.

This sequence joins TRBV6-5 and TRBJ2-3; D may be TRBD2 (6 bases). The germline V gene has CDR1 MNHEY and CDR2 SVGAGI. The CDR3 is 14 residues long. V was cut by 4 bases and J by 3 bases, with 11 bases left in between. The CDR3 spells CASSSNRGTDTQYF. The CDR3 bases are TGTGCCAGCAGTTCTAACCGGGGGACAGATACGCAGTATTTT.

This clone has just a few counts. The chain has TRBV9 and TRBJ1-6; D unresolved. The germline CDR1 and CDR2 sequences are SGDLS and YYNGEE. CDR3 size: 14 residues. Trimming pared 4 bases from V and 7 bases from J, leaving 12 bases between. The CDR3 coding sequence is TGTGCCAGCAGCCCCCAACGGGGAAATTCACCCCTCCACTTT. Its translation: CASSPQRGNSPLHF.

V is TRBV7-2 and J is TRBJ1-4; D is possibly TRBD1 (5 bases). Germline CDR1 is SGHTA and CDR2 is FQGNSA. V lost 1 base and J lost 6, with 15 bases in between. This CDR3 spans 16 amino acids. Written as DNA, the CDR3 is TGTGCCAGCAGCTTAGGGGACGTAACCTTCGATGAAAAACTGTTTTTT. Amino acid sequence: CASSLGDVTFDEKLFF.

The chain couples TRBV5-4 to TRBJ2-4, with TRBD1 matching over 10 bases. There are 16 residues in the CDR3. V dropped 4 bases and J dropped 0; count of bases not matched to a gene: 4. Germline-derived CDR1 and CDR2 are SGHNT and YYREEE (reference sequence). CDR3 bases: TGTGCCAGCAGCCCCCGGGACAGGGGAGCCAAAAACATTCAGTACTTC. Residues: CASSPRDRGAKNIQYF.

The rearrangement uses TRBV7-3 and TRBJ2-7; D remains ambiguous. This CDR3 is 12 amino acids long. Germline-derived CDR1 and CDR2 are SGHTA and FQGTGA. V gave up 4 bases and J gave up 6 bases, with 10 bases separating them. The CDR3 nucleotides read TGTGCCAGCAGCTCCTCTGGGCGCGAGCAGTACTTC. Encoded protein: CASSSSGREQYF.

This chain joins TRBV7-9 and TRBJ2-2; TRBD2 agrees at 8 bases. In germline, CDR1 is SEHNR, CDR2 FQNEAQ (reference sequence). Trimming took 10 bases from V and 3 from J; bases not matched to a gene: 7. This CDR3 has 14 amino acids. Written as DNA, the CDR3 is TGTGCCACCAAGCGGGAGATTTACACCGGGGAGCTGTTTTTT. Translated: CATKREIYTGELFF.

A word on this clone: Other DNA sequences in the sample encode the same CDR3. V gene TRBV27 combines with J gene TRBJ1-6; D perhaps matches TRBD1 (5 bases). This CDR3 has 15 residues. The germline V gene encodes CDR1 MNHEY and CDR2 SMNVEV (reference sequence). Between the trimmed V and J ends, which lost 6 bases and 9 bases, there was a span of 18 bases. CDR3 in DNA: TGTGCCAGCAGGGCTCCAAGGGGAACCGGTTCACCCCTCCACTTT. Translating gives CASRAPRGTGSPLHF.

The chain uses TRBV19 and TRBJ1-4; D gene ambiguous. V lost 2 bases, J lost 6 bases, and 13 bases lay in between. The CDR3 totals 15 residues. Germline V CDR1 and CDR2: LNHDA, SQIVND (reference sequence). The CDR3 nucleotides read TGTGCCAGTAGTATACCGGGAGGAGGAGATGAAAAACTGTTTTTT. Its translation is CASSIPGGGDEKLFF. The whole variable domain, filled in from reference TRBV19 and TRBJ1-4, reads DGGITQSPKYLFRKEGQNVTLSCEQNLNHDAMYWYRQDPGQGLRLIYYSQIVNDFQKGDIAEGYSVSREKKESFPLTVTSAQKNPTAFYLCASSIPGGGDEKLFFGSGTQLSVL.

Turning to this clone: A read error may produce the germline difference seen at one junction end. The V and J genes are TRBV30 and TRBJ1-1; no definite D call. Germline V gene sequence: CDR1 GTSNPN, CDR2 SVGIG (reference sequence). The CDR3 has 13 amino acids. The CDR3 region has the DNA TGTACCTGGAATGAGAGGCAGAACACTGAAGCTTTCTTT. This translates into CTWNERQNTEAFF.

This chain joins TRBV5-1 and TRBJ2-3, with D possibly TRBD2 on 7 matching bases. The V and J ends lost 1 base and 1 base respectively, with 13 bases between them. The CDR3 covers 16 residues. CDR1 is SGHRS and CDR2 is YFSETQ in the germline V gene. DNA for the CDR3: TGCGCCAGCAGCTTGTTCGCGGGGGCGGGCACAGATACGCAGTATTTT. It encodes CASSLFAGAGTDTQYF. Full variable domain (rest looked up from reference TRBV5-1 and TRBJ2-3): KAGVTQTPRYLIKTRGQQVTLSCSPISGHRSVSWYQQTPGQGLQFLFEYFSETQRNKGNFPGRFSGRQFSNSRSEMNVSTLELGDSALYLCASSLFAGAGTDTQYFGPGTRLTVL.

DNA for the CDR3: TGCGCCAGCAGCTTGGCCCCGGGGGGGACACCTGGAAACACCATATATTTT. It specifies CASSLAPGGTPGNTIYF. The gene calls are TRBV5-1 and TRBJ1-3; D perhaps matches TRBD1 (6 bases). Germline V gene sequence: CDR1 SGHRS, CDR2 YFSETQ. The CDR3 is 17 amino acids. V shed 0 bases and J shed 2 bases, with 15 bases lying between them.

The chain combines TRBV28 with TRBJ1-6; TRBD1 is a possible D gene (5 bases). This CDR3 has 15 residues. V gave up 6 bases and J gave up 9 bases, with 18 bases separating them. CDR1 MDHEN and CDR2 SYDVKM come from the germline V gene. CDR3 sequence (DNA): TGTGCCAGCAGCAGGGACCCTTCTAGCCCTTCACCCCTCCACTTT. This codes for CASSRDPSSPSPLHF.

This clone occurred once. The gene calls are TRBV10-2 and TRBJ1-6; tentative D call: TRBD1 (5 bases). Germline V gene data show CDR1 as WSHSY and CDR2 as SAAADI. Trimming cost V 5 bases and J 4 bases, with 9 bases left between them. The CDR3 contains 14 residues. CDR3 coding DNA: TGCGCCAGCAGTCCGGGACGGTATAATTCACCCCTCCACTTT. This encodes CASSPGRYNSPLHF.

V usage is TRBV29-1 and J usage is TRBJ1-2; tentatively, D is TRBD1 (6 bases). The CDR3 runs 14 residues. Germline CDR1 and CDR2: SQVTM and ANQGSEA. V shed 3 bases and J shed 8 bases, with 19 bases lying between them. The CDR3 here is CSVEAVKGVSGYTF. In DNA, the CDR3 is TGCAGCGTTGAGGCTGTGAAGGGGGTCAGCGGCTACACCTTC.

The V gene is TRBV18, the J gene TRBJ2-2; D remains unclear. Germline V CDR1 and CDR2: KGHSH, LQKENI. The CDR3 has 13 residues. The V gene lost 1 base and the J gene lost 6 bases, with 6 bases spanning the gap. CDR3 sequence: CASSPRPAGELFF. In DNA, the CDR3 is TGTGCCAGCTCACCACGTCCTGCCGGGGAGCTGTTTTTT.